The clone carrying this T cell receptor beta chain has only a few counts. Its antigen is unidentified. V was pared by 6 bases and J by 6 bases, with 14 bases between. Per germline, CDR1 SQVTM and CDR2 ANQGSEA. The CDR3 length is 12 residues. TCR sequencing used cDNA made by reverse transcription of extracted RNA. Sequencing was performed with immunoSEQ multiplex PCR; in TCRdb, only in-frame clones are kept and a portion is missing. The sample has around 65,000 clones; about 44% are singletons. This sample is part of a study of CD8+ T cells in alopecia areata. Background on the study: Tofacitinib administration to treated patients was oral, at 5 to 10 mg twice daily. Findings and limits, study-wide: Lesional scalp, notably in alopecia totalis/universalis, had clonality above that of normal scalp.

This TCR was sampled from a human donor with alopecia areata. The material sequenced was CD8+ T cells sorted from blood, taken at week 0. This chain links TRBV29-1 with TRBJ1-2; D not resolved. The DNA for the CDR3 is TGCAGCGTCCCCTTAGGTGTGCATGGCTACACCTTC. Protein product: CSVPLGVHGYTF.